This T cell receptor (beta chain) was found in a study of blood T cell repertoires in COVID-19. Study information: Acute and convalescent COVID-19 samples came from the United States, Italy and Spain. The analysed material was cDNA or gDNA that came from T cells, B-cell-depleted T cells, or PBMCs.

Participant-reported clinical history was the basis for cohort assignment. The trim removed 4 bases at V and 3 bases at J, leaving 6 bases unmatched. This CDR3 contains 17 residues. Germline lookup yields CDR1 SQVTM and CDR2 ANQGSEA. Per the original methods: Nucleated cell number was recorded as an estimate derived from reference gene primer amplification. Profiling relied on immunoSEQ multiplex PCR, and the TCRdb table lists in-frame clones only, not all of them. V and J calls and clone size are as listed in that table; D and trimming were resolved from the DNA. The sample gives under 200,000 clones, roughly 82% of which show up once; 4% to 6.5% is in the top ten.

Sequenced: PBMCs or T cells enriched from blood (not recorded which). The chain links TRBV29-1 to TRBJ2-6; 13 nucleotides line up with TRBD2. The receptor was isolated from an older woman with acute COVID-19. The CDR3 loop reads CSVATSGGADGANVLTF. The CDR3 nucleotides read TGCAGCGTTGCCACTAGCGGGGGGGCTGATGGGGCCAACGTCCTGACTTTC.